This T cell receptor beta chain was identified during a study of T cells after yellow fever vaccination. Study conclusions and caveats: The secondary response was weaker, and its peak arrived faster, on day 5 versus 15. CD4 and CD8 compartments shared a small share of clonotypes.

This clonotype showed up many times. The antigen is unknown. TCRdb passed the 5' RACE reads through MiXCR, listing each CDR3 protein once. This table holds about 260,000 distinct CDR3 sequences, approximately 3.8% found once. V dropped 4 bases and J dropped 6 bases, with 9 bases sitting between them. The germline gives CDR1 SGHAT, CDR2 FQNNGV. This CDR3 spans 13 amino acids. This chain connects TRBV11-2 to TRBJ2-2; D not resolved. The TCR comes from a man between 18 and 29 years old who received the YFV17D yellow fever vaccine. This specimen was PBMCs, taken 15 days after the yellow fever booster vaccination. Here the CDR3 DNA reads TGTGCCAGCAGCTCCCGAATCTCCGGGGAGCTGTTTTTT. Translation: CASSSRISGELFF.